This T cell receptor (beta chain) was profiled in a study of cytomegalovirus exposure and HLA in healthy donors. Study outcomes and limitations: When the data were analyzed later, several of the most significant clusters appeared to be linked to common viral pathogens. Listed as cytomegalovirus-associated were about 160 TCR beta chains. Accounts indicate the classifier identified cytomegalovirus status with strong specificity and sensitivity.

Healthy bone marrow donors made up the donors. The PCR used 60 Vbeta and 13 Jbeta primers. Data came from immunoSEQ multiplex PCR; TCRdb stores just in-frame clones and leaves some out. The sample lists about 130,000 clones, about two thirds occurring once. CDR1 is MDHEN and CDR2 is SYDVKM in the germline V gene. Trimming took off 4 bases at V and 10 bases at J, with 13 bases between the two ends. The CDR3 has 12 residues. A remark on this clone: Its target is unknown.

This TCR was sampled from a man aged 60-69 years in good health and CMV-seropositive. Sequencing was done on a sample of PBMCs. The rearrangement links TRBV28 to TRBJ1-1; D possibly corresponds to TRBD1 (6 bases). The CDR3: CASSYTGFGAFF. The CDR3 DNA is TGTGCCAGCAGTTACACAGGGTTCGGAGCTTTCTTT.